This paragraph reports one T cell receptor (beta chain). The antigen is undetermined. The sample belongs to a study of a mutant IDH1 vaccine in newly diagnosed glioma. Study overall: Once 4-6 weeks had passed after radiotherapy alone, vaccination started, or it started with temozolomide cycles. Patients got radiotherapy, temozolomide, or both beforehand, and most got both. Study-wide results and limits: Vaccine-induced immune responses were detected in approximately 93% of patients.

Time point: week 47, end of study. The vaccine gave 300 ug of a 20-mer mutant IDH1 peptide subcutaneously per dose. Vaccination of patients was performed eight times, in weeks 1, 3, 5, 7, 11, 15, 19 and 23. Profiling relied on immunoSEQ multiplex PCR, and the TCRdb table lists in-frame clones only, not all of them. The table includes tens of thousands of clones, around 92% detected once. Germline V gives CDR1 SNHLY, CDR2 FYNNEI. The CDR3 is made up of 14 amino acids. The junction had 5 bases not matched to a gene; V was cut back by 8 bases and J by 2 bases. The V gene is TRBV2, the J gene TRBJ2-1; 8 nucleotides match TRBD2. This receptor was identified in a woman between 45 and 60 years old with glioma. Sequenced material: PBMCs, taken from a glioma patient whose treatment included an IDH1 peptide vaccine. The CDR3 loop reads CASPGGRAYNEQFF. The CDR3 DNA sequence: TGTGCCAGCCCGGGGGGGAGGGCCTACAATGAGCAGTTCTTC.